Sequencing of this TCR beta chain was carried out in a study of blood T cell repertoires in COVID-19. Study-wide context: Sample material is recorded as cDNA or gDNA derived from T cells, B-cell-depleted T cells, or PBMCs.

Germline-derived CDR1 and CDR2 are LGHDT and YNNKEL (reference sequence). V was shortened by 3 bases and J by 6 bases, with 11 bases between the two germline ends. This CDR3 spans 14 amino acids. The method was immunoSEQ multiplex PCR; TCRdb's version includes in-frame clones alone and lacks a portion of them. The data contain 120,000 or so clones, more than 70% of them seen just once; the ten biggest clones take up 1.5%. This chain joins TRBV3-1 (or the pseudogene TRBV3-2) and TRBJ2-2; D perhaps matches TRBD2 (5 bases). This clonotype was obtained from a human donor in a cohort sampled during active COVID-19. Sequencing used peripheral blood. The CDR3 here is CASSQAGSAGELFF. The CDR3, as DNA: TGTGCCAGCAGCCAGGCGGGTTCAGCCGGGGAGCTGTTTTTT.